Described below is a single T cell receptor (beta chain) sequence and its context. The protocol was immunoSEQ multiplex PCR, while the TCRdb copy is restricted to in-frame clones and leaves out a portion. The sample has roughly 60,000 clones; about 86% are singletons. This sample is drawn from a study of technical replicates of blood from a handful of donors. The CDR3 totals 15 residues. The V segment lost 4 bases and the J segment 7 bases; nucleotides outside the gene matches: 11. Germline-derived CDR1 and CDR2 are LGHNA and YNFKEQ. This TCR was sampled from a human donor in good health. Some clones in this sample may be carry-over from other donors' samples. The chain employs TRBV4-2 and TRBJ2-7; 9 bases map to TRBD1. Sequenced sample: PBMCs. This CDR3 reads CASSPTGQGSREQYF. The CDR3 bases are TGTGCCAGCAGCCCGACCGGACAGGGGTCACGGGAGCAGTACTTC.